This TCR beta chain was sequenced during a study of cytotoxic CD8 clonotypes in ibrutinib-treated CLL. Findings and caveats of the study: Public clonotypes occurred uncommonly; on treatment, they contracted or remained stable. In sustained-remission versus progressing patients, sampling times differed. Against age-matched healthy donors, baseline clonality ran higher and tracked circulating CD8+ T-cell counts.

In regard to this clone: The antigen is undetermined.

Investigators sought sequencing depths of between 1 in 200,000 and 1 in 1 million T cells. Here immunoSEQ multiplex PCR was the method, and the copy in TCRdb shows in-frame clones only, minus some. The table has 140,000 to 150,000 clones, about three quarters seen once. CDR1 and CDR2 (germline): SGHVS, FNYEAQ. After removal of 5 bases from V and 2 bases from J, the junction contained 6 bases not matched to a gene. There are 15 residues in the CDR3. The clonotype comes from a human donor with chronic lymphocytic leukemia. The chain links TRBV7-6 to TRBJ2-7, with TRBD2 matching over 10 bases. This specimen consisted of PBMCs, obtained after 24 months of ibrutinib treatment. CDR3 DNA sequence: TGTGCCAGCAGCCCCCGGACTAGCGGCACCTACGAGCAGTACTTC. Its protein product is CASSPRTSGTYEQYF.